Each of the 30 T cell receptor beta chains below was sequenced from the same sample in a study of shared clonotypes between healthy human individuals. The repertoire was sequenced with immunoSEQ multiplex PCR; TCRdb's copy has only in-frame clones and lacks some. The sample includes roughly 1,500,000 clones, approximately 98.5% seen only once; the top ten take roughly 0.36%. Specimen: naive CD4+ T cells sorted from blood. Subset indicated: CD45RA+ positively selected. These receptor sequences come from a man between 25 and 39 years old in good health.

This sequence joins TRBV5-4 and TRBJ2-5; TRBD2 agrees at 10 bases. The CDR3 totals 16 residues. CDR1 and CDR2 from the germline V gene are SGHNT and YYREEE (reference sequence). V gave up 4 bases and J gave up 5 bases; unmatched junction bases: 11. DNA for the CDR3: TGTGCCAGCAGCCAAGCGGGGGGGGTGAAGGTCGAGACCCAGTACTTC. Protein sequence: CASSQAGGVKVETQYF.

The J gene is TRBJ2-7, the V gene TRBV21-1; no check of the table's D call, TRBD2, against the DNA was made. TRBV21-1 constitutes a pseudogene. This CDR3 region has 15 residues. CDR3 in amino acids: CASSNERDDFYEQYF. CDR3 nucleotides: TGTGCCAGCAGCAACGAGCGGGATGATTTTTACGAGCAGTACTTC.

CDR3 amino acids: CASRRGAGETYEQYF. As DNA, the CDR3 is TGTGCCAGCAGACGCGGGGCGGGAGAGACCTACGAGCAGTACTTC. V gene TRBV6-5 combines with J gene TRBJ2-7; 7 positions agree with TRBD2. The V and J ends lost 6 bases and 2 bases, in that order; junction bases with no gene match: 10. The germline gives CDR1 MNHEY, CDR2 SVGAGI. This CDR3 has 15 amino acids.

Regarding this clone: This sample also contains other DNA sequences that code for the same CDR3. This chain joins TRBV27 and TRBJ2-7; D is uncertain. Between the trimmed V and J ends, which lost 6 bases and 1 base, there was a span of 4 bases. Germline values: CDR1 MNHEY, CDR2 SMNVEV (reference sequence). The CDR3 sequence is 11 residues long. Here the CDR3 DNA reads TGTGCCAGCAGGACTTCCTACGAGCAGTACTTC. Translating gives CASRTSYEQYF.

This clone was recorded once. V is TRBV20-1 and J is TRBJ2-1, with TRBD2 identical over 7 bases. V lost 5 bases and J lost 8; bases outside the gene matches: 3. The CDR3 spans 11 residues. Germline assignment: CDR1 DFQATT and CDR2 SNEGSKA (reference sequence). CDR3 protein: CSAPTSHEQFF. The CDR3 nucleotides are TGCAGTGCTCCGACTAGCCATGAGCAGTTCTTC.

The chain has TRBV7-8 and TRBJ1-5, with a weak D call TRBD1 (5 bases). The CDR3 loop spans 15 amino acids. The V gene lost 5 bases and the J gene lost 4 bases, with 15 bases spanning the gap. Germline V gene data show CDR1 as SGHVS and CDR2 as FQNEAQ. The CDR3 nucleotides are TGTGCCAGCAGCCCGGACACCATTGGTAATCAGCCCCAGCATTTT. Its translation is CASSPDTIGNQPQHF.

V usage is TRBV11-1 and J usage is TRBJ2-5, with TRBD2 matching 8 bases. V shed 3 bases, J shed 4 bases, and the junction held 1 base outside the gene matches. Germline values: CDR1 SGHAT, CDR2 FQDESV (reference sequence). CDR3 size: 13 residues. The chain's CDR3 is CASSLLAGETQYF. The CDR3 nucleotides read TGTGCCAGCAGCTTGCTAGCGGGAGAGACCCAGTACTTC.

The V call is TRBV2, the J call TRBJ2-3, with 7 nucleotides matching TRBD1. Per germline, CDR1 SNHLY and CDR2 FYNNEI. The CDR3 runs to 14 residues. J was trimmed by 6 bases and V by 6 bases; bases with no gene match: 9. This chain's CDR3 is CASSRGQRRDTQYF. In nucleotides, the CDR3 is TGTGCCAGCAGCCGGGGACAGCGCAGGGATACGCAGTATTTT.

The V and J genes are TRBV11-2 and TRBJ1-1, with 7 bases lining up with TRBD1. J was trimmed by 4 bases and V by 3 bases; bases with no gene match: 11. Germline loops: CDR1 SGHAT, CDR2 FQNNGV. This CDR3 contains 16 residues. CDR3 sequence (DNA): TGTGCCAGCAGCTTCCGACAGGGTTGGGGCGGCACTGAAGCTTTCTTT. This gives the protein CASSFRQGWGGTEAFF. The variable domain in full, with the rest retrieved from reference TRBV11-2 and TRBJ1-1, is EAGVAQSPRYKIIEKRQSVAFWCNPISGHATLYWYQQILGQGPKLLIQFQNNGVVDDSQLPKDRFSAERLKGVDSTLKIQPAKLEDSAVYLCASSFRQGWGGTEAFFGQGTRLTVV.

The chain recombines TRBV6-1 with TRBJ1-5; D uncertain. The CDR3 runs to 13 residues. Germline lookup yields CDR1 MNHNS and CDR2 SASEGT. The V end lost 2 bases, the J end lost 6 bases, and 8 bases lay between the germline ends. The CDR3 DNA reads as TGTGCCAGCAGTGAATCGTTGATTCAGCCCCAGCATTTT. Its translation is CASSESLIQPQHF.

This chain connects TRBV2 to TRBJ1-5; no definite D call. This CDR3 region has 15 residues. Germline CDR1 and CDR2: SNHLY and FYNNEI. Deletions cut 4 bases from V and 0 bases from J, with 10 bases between. The CDR3 loop is CASSVFGFSNQPQHF. The CDR3 coding sequence is TGTGCCAGCAGTGTATTCGGTTTTAGCAATCAGCCCCAGCATTTT.

This rearrangement joins TRBV5-4 to TRBJ2-5; possible D gene TRBD2, 5 bases. V lost 2 bases to trimming and J lost 5 bases, with 10 bases between them. Germline CDR1 is SGHNT and CDR2 is YYREEE (reference sequence). This CDR3 is built from 13 residues. For the CDR3, the DNA is TGTGCCAGCAGCTTACGAGGGCGGGAGACCCAGTACTTC. Translated: CASSLRGRETQYF.

As regards this clone: Within the sample, other DNA sequences also encode this same CDR3. This chain joins TRBV5-8 and TRBJ2-1; a possible D gene is TRBD2 (6 bases). The CDR3 is 15 residues long. With 1 base removed from V and 3 bases from J, the gap between germline ends came to 11 bases. From germline, CDR1 is SGHTS and CDR2 YDEGEE. CDR3 nucleotide sequence: TGTGCCAGCAGCTTGAGGGGCGGGAACTACAATGAGCAGTTCTTC. Its protein product is CASSLRGGNYNEQFF.

This chain uses TRBV6-1 with TRBJ2-1; unclear D gene. This CDR3 spans 14 amino acids. CDR1 MNHNS and CDR2 SASEGT come from the germline V gene. Deletions cut 2 bases from V and 6 bases from J, with 11 bases between. CDR3 in DNA: TGTGCCAGCAGTGAATGGTGGGCTCTCAATGAGCAGTTCTTC. It is translated as CASSEWWALNEQFF.

This clone was seen once. The rearrangement uses TRBV5-1 and TRBJ1-2; the D gene is possibly TRBD1 (5 bases). The V end lost 0 bases, the J end lost 8 bases, and 14 bases lay between the germline ends. The CDR3 runs 14 residues. Germline V gene data show CDR1 as SGHRS and CDR2 as YFSETQ. Here the CDR3 reads CASSLDGGTEGYTF. CDR3 nucleotide sequence: TGCGCCAGCAGCTTGGACGGGGGAACGGAAGGCTACACCTTC.

V usage is TRBV7-3 and J usage is TRBJ2-3; TRBD1 matches 8 bases. Germline-derived CDR1 and CDR2 are SGHTA and FQGTGA. The CDR3 is 14 residues long. V lost 1 base to trimming and J lost 6 bases; unmatched junction nucleotides: 3. The DNA for the CDR3 is TGTGCCAGCAGCTTAAGACAGGGGTTTGATACGCAGTATTTT. This sequence encodes CASSLRQGFDTQYF.

The CDR3 here is CSVGDRGPYGYTF. For the CDR3, the DNA is TGCAGCGTTGGGGACAGGGGACCCTATGGCTACACCTTC. The chain joins TRBV29-1 to TRBJ1-2, with 10 bases aligning to TRBD1. Germline V gene lookup returns CDR1 SQVTM and CDR2 ANQGSEA. The V segment lost 4 bases and the J segment 4 bases; nucleotides outside the gene matches: 3. This CDR3 comprises 13 residues.

The chain carries TRBV15 and TRBJ1-2, with D perhaps matching TRBD1 (5 bases). Trimming took off 5 bases at V and 5 bases at J, with 9 bases between the two ends. This CDR3 is built from 12 residues. CDR1 LNHNV and CDR2 YYDKDF come from the germline V gene (reference sequence). CDR3 in amino acids: CATSRDEYGYTF. Written as DNA, the CDR3 is TGTGCCACCAGCCGGGACGAGTATGGCTACACCTTC.

The chain joins TRBV19 to TRBJ2-1, with D possibly matching TRBD2 (6 bases). The CDR3 covers 14 residues. V was trimmed by 8 bases and J by 4 bases, leaving 15 bases between them. From germline, CDR1 is LNHDA and CDR2 SQIVND (reference sequence). The CDR3 DNA reads as TGTGCCAGTCTCTCATCGGGGAGGTACAATGAGCAGTTCTTC. It encodes CASLSSGRYNEQFF.

The genes are TRBV6-5 and TRBJ1-5; D unresolved. The CDR3 consists of 12 residues. In germline, CDR1 is MNHEY, CDR2 SVGAGI. Trimming shortened V by 3 bases and J by 9 bases, and 9 bases separated the two germline ends. CDR3 residues: CASSYVGGPQHF. The CDR3 nucleotides are TGTGCCAGCAGTTATGTCGGCGGGCCCCAGCATTTT.

The V and J genes are TRBV25-1 and TRBJ2-1; possibly TRBD2 for D (5 bases). Germline V gene sequence: CDR1 MGHDK, CDR2 SYGVNS. The CDR3 is 11 amino acids. The V gene lost 6 bases and the J gene lost 9 bases, with 9 bases spanning the gap. This chain's CDR3 is CASRTSTEQFF. For the CDR3, the DNA is TGTGCCAGCAGAACTAGTACTGAGCAGTTCTTC.

The chain links TRBV28 to TRBJ2-2; D unresolved. The germline CDR1 and CDR2 sequences are MDHEN and SYDVKM. This CDR3 has 14 residues. Trimming removed 4 bases at V and 6 bases at J, with 12 bases between. CDR3 amino acids: CASSSGQLSGELFF. The CDR3 bases are TGTGCCAGCAGTTCCGGGCAGCTTTCCGGGGAGCTGTTTTTT.

The V call is TRBV9, the J call TRBJ2-1; 8 bases fit TRBD2. J lost 2 bases, V lost 7 bases, and 11 bases had no gene match. This CDR3 is 16 amino acids long. Germline values: CDR1 SGDLS, CDR2 YYNGEE. CDR3 protein: CASLRGVSGTYNEQFF. CDR3 DNA: TGTGCCAGCCTTCGGGGGGTTAGCGGGACCTACAATGAGCAGTTCTTC.

This chain connects TRBV10-1 to TRBJ2-1; D call uncertain. Germline-derived CDR1 and CDR2 are WNHNN and SYGVQD (reference sequence). This CDR3 contains 13 residues. The V and J ends lost 2 bases and 4 bases respectively, with 6 bases between them. CDR3: CASSEASYNEQFF. The CDR3 bases are TGCGCCAGCAGTGAGGCCAGTTACAATGAGCAGTTCTTC.

The chain recombines TRBV11-2 with TRBJ2-2, with TRBD1 identical over 9 bases. The CDR3 runs to 14 residues. J lost 6 bases, V lost 5 bases, and 4 bases had no gene match. Germline CDR1 reads SGHAT; CDR2 reads FQNNGV. CDR3 coding DNA: TGTGCCAGCAGCACCCGGACAGGGGCCGGGGAGCTGTTTTTT. It specifies CASSTRTGAGELFF.

The V call is TRBV5-8, the J call TRBJ2-7, with D perhaps matching TRBD1 (5 bases). The CDR3 is made up of 15 amino acids. V lost 0 bases to trimming and J lost 2 bases, with 12 bases between them. Germline V gene lookup returns CDR1 SGHTS and CDR2 YDEGEE. The CDR3 region has the DNA TGTGCCAGCAGCTTGGGGGGCGCAGGTGCCTACGAGCAGTACTTC. Encoded protein: CASSLGGAGAYEQYF.

This chain uses TRBV5-6 with TRBJ1-4, with D possibly TRBD1 on 5 matching bases. The ends were cut back, 4 bases at V and 5 bases at J, with 15 bases in the middle. The germline V gene encodes CDR1 SGHDT and CDR2 YYEEEE. The CDR3 is made up of 15 amino acids. The DNA of the CDR3 is TGTGCCAGCAGCGTGCCGGGACTGATAAATGAAAAACTGTTTTTT. Its translation: CASSVPGLINEKLFF.

This chain links TRBV5-4 with TRBJ1-1; 7 bases fit TRBD1. Per germline, CDR1 SGHNT and CDR2 YYREEE (reference sequence). Losses at the gene ends were 3 bases for V and 6 bases for J; bases not matched to a gene: 5. This CDR3 is built from 13 residues. The CDR3 sequence is CASSYKGAAEAFF. For the CDR3, the DNA is TGTGCCAGCAGCTACAAGGGGGCGGCTGAAGCTTTCTTT.

The chain uses TRBV1 and TRBJ2-1; the DNA was not used to check the table's D call, TRBD1. TRBV1 is deemed a pseudogene. This CDR3 contains 18 residues. The CDR3 DNA follows: TGCACCAGCAGCCAAGATCATGGGAAGGGGTCGGTGTACAATGAGCAGTTCTTC. It specifies CTSSQDHGKGSVYNEQFF.

This chain connects TRBV5-1 to TRBJ2-7; TRBD2 matches 10 bases. The V segment lost 4 bases and the J segment 6 bases; nucleotides outside the gene matches: 7. This CDR3 has 14 residues. The germline V gene has CDR1 SGHRS and CDR2 YFSETQ. Here the CDR3 reads CASSPLRTSGEQYF. As DNA, the CDR3 is TGCGCCAGCAGCCCTCTTAGGACTAGCGGCGAGCAGTACTTC.